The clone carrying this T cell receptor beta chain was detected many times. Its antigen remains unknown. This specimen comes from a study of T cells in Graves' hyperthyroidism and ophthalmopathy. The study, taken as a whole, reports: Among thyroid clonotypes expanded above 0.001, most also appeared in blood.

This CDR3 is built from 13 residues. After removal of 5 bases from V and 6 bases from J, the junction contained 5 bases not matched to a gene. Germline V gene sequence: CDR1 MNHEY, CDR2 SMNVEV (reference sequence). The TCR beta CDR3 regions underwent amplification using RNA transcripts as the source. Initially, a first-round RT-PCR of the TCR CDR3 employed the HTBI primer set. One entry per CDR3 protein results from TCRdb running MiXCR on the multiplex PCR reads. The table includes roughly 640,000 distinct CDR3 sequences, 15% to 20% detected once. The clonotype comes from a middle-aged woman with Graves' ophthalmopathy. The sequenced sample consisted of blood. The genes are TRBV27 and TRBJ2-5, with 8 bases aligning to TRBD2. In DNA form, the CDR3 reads TGTGCCAGCAGTCCTCGGGGGGGACAGACCCAGTACTTC. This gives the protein CASSPRGGQTQYF.